One TCR beta chain is described in this entry. Its target is not known. TCRdb keeps only in-frame clones here, not all; method: immunoSEQ multiplex PCR. The data hold approximately 82,000 clones, with 80% to 90% observed a single time. Germline assignment: CDR1 MNHEY and CDR2 SVGAGI. V was cut by 2 bases and J by 0 bases, with 10 bases left in between. This CDR3 is built from 16 residues. This sample is part of a study of T cell responses to AZD1222 COVID-19 vaccine. Points from the study as a whole: The sample set comprised mostly white British donors with more females, and clonal diversity was possibly underestimated.

V gene TRBV6-5 combines with J gene TRBJ1-4, with D uncertain. The source of this sequence is an adult in good health. This specimen was peripheral blood, taken on day 0 of AZD1222 vaccination. CDR3 coding DNA: TGTGCCAGCAGTTACGGTATCGGTGCAACTAATGAAAAACTGTTTTTT. This translates into CASSYGIGATNEKLFF.